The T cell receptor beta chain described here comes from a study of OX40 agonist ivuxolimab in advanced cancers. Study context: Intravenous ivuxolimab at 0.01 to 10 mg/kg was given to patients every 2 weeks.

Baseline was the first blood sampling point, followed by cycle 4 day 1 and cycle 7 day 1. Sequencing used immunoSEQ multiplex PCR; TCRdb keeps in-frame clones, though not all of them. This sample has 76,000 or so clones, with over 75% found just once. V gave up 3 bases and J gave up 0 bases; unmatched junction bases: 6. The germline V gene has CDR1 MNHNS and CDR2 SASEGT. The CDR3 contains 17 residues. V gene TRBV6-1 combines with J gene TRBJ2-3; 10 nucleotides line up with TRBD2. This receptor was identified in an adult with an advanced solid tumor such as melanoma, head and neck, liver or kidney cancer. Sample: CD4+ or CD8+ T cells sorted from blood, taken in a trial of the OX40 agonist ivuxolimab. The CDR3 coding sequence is TGTGCCAGCAGTGACCCCGGACTAGCGGAGAGCACAGATACGCAGTATTTT. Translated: CASSDPGLAESTDTQYF.